This T cell receptor (beta chain) comes out of a study of blood T cell repertoires in COVID-19. Study-wide context: Sites across the United States, Italy and Spain contributed samples from acute and convalescent COVID-19. PBMCs, B-cell-depleted T cells, or T cells were the source of the cDNA or gDNA that made up the material.

In the authors' workflow: Reference gene primers were amplified, and this amplification served to estimate nucleated cell counts. Clones were sequenced by immunoSEQ multiplex PCR, and TCRdb holds only the in-frame ones, with some missing. V and J calls and clone size come straight from that table; D and trimming were deduced from the DNA. This table has approximately 380,000 clones, 85% appearing once. Germline lookup yields CDR1 LNHDA and CDR2 SQIVND (reference sequence). The CDR3 length is 14 residues. V shed 3 bases and J shed 7 bases, with 13 bases lying between them. This clonotype originated in a woman aged 18-29 years with acute or convalescent COVID-19. The chain is built from TRBV19 and TRBJ2-4, with D perhaps matching TRBD2 (7 bases). Sequences were obtained from peripheral blood. The CDR3 protein is CASSMGGQGNIQYF. Written as DNA, the CDR3 is TGTGCCAGTAGTATGGGGGGGCAGGGGAACATTCAGTACTTC.